Sequencing of this T cell receptor (beta chain) was carried out in a study of blood T cell repertoires in COVID-19. Study details: COVID-19 samples collected from the United States, Italy and Spain covered acute and convalescent phases.

Per germline, CDR1 ENHRY and CDR2 SYGVKD. The CDR3 loop spans 15 amino acids. Trimming pared 6 bases from V and 0 bases from J, leaving 15 bases between. Sequencing was performed with immunoSEQ multiplex PCR; in TCRdb, only in-frame clones are kept and a portion is missing. The sample yields approximately 270,000 clones, 80% to 85% seen once. The sequencing input was peripheral blood. This clonotype was obtained from a person aged 70 to 79 with COVID-19, enrolled during active disease. The chain recombines TRBV10-3 with TRBJ2-7; a possible D gene is TRBD2 (5 bases). DNA of the CDR3: TGTGCCATCAGGAGCACGACGGGAAGCTCCTACGAGCAGTACTTC. This sequence encodes CAIRSTTGSSYEQYF.